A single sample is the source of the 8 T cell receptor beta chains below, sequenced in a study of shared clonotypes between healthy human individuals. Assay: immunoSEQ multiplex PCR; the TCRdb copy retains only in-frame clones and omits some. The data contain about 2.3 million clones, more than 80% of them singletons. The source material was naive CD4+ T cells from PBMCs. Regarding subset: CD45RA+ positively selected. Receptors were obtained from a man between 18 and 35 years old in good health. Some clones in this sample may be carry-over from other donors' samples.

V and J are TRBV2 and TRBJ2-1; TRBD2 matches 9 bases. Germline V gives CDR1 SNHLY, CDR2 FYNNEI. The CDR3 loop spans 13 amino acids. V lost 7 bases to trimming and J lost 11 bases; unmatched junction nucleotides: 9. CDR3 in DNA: TGTGCCAGCATAGCGGGAGCCCCTGCCAAGCAGTTCTTC. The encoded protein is CASIAGAPAKQFF.

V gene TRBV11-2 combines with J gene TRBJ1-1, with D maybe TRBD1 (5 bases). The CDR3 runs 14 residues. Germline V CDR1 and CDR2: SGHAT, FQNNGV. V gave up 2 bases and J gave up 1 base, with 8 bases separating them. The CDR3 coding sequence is TGTGCCAGCAGCTTACAGGGTGAGAACACTGAAGCTTTCTTT. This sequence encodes CASSLQGENTEAFF.

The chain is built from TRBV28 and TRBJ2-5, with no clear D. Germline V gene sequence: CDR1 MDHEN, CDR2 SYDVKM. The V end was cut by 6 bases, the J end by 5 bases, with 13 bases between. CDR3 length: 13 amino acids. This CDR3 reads CASSRQLGETQYF. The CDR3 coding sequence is TGTGCCAGCAGCAGACAACTTGGGGAGACCCAGTACTTC.

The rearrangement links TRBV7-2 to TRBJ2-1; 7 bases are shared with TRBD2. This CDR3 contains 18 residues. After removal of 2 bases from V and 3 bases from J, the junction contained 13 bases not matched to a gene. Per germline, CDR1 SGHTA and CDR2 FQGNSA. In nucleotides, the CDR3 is TGTGCCAGCAGCTTAAGGGCCCTTTTGGCGGGAGACTACAATGAGCAGTTCTTC. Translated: CASSLRALLAGDYNEQFF.

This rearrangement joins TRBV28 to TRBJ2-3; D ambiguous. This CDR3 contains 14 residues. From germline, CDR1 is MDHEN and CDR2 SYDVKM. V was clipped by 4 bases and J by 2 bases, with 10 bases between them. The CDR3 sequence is CASSSGYPTDTQYF. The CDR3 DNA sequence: TGTGCCAGCAGTTCGGGCTACCCCACAGATACGCAGTATTTT.

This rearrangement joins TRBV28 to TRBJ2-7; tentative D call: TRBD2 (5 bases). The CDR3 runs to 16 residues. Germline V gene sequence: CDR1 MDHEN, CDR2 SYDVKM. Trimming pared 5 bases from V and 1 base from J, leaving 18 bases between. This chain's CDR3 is CASSDRGRPPSYEQYF. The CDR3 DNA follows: TGTGCCAGCAGTGACCGGGGTAGACCCCCATCCTACGAGCAGTACTTC.

The CDR3 coding sequence is TGTGCCAGCAGAACTCGTAGACATCTGGTGGACCTAATGAATCAGCCCCAGCATTTT. Protein: CASRTRRHLVDLMNQPQHF. The chain is built from TRBV21-1 and TRBJ1-5. TRBV21-1 has pseudogene status. CDR3 length: 19 residues.

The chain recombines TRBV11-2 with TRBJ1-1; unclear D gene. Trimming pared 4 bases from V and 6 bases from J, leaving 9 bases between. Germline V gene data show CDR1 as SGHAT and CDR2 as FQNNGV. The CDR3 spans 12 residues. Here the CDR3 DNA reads TGTGCCAGCAGCTCCTTCGGGGCTGAAGCTTTCTTT. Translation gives CASSSFGAEAFF.